Below, one TCR beta chain is given with its context. These data come from a study of shared clonotypes between healthy human individuals. The table came from immunoSEQ multiplex PCR; TCRdb's copy has only in-frame clones and leaves some out. The sample yields about 1.5 million clones, approximately 96% seen once. The V segment lost 4 bases and the J segment 2 bases; nucleotides outside the gene matches: 6. In germline, CDR1 is SEHNR, CDR2 FQNEAQ (reference sequence). The CDR3 is made up of 15 amino acids. This receptor was obtained from a man aged 25 to 45 in good health. The sample comprised naive CD4+ T cells sorted from blood. Subset of the sample: CD45RA+ positively selected. This rearrangement joins TRBV7-9 to TRBJ2-7; 9 bases map to TRBD1. The CDR3 loop is CASSWGQGFPYEQYF. In DNA form, the CDR3 reads TGTGCCAGCAGCTGGGGACAGGGATTCCCCTACGAGCAGTACTTC.